In this sample, the clone carrying this TCR beta chain turned up once. The sample originates from a study of blood T cell repertoires in COVID-19. Study as a whole: Acute and convalescent COVID-19 samples came from the United States, Italy and Spain.

In the original analysis: Reference gene primer amplification gave nucleated cell count estimates. The table came from immunoSEQ multiplex PCR; TCRdb's copy has only in-frame clones and leaves some out. V and J calls and clone size are given by that table; D and trimming were obtained from the DNA. The sample gives about 200,000 clones, more than 70% of which show up once; roughly 5.9% is in the top ten. Living in 24 US areas, the participants were between roughly 18 and 95 years of age. Cohorts were assigned according to the clinical history that participants reported. This CDR3 contains 13 residues. Looked up from germline, CDR1 is MGHDK and CDR2 is SYGVNS. V was cut by 4 bases and J by 2 bases, with 9 bases left in between.

Material for sequencing was PBMCs or T cells enriched from blood (not recorded which). This chain uses TRBV25-1 with TRBJ2-7; D unclear. This TCR came from a man aged 40-50 years with acute COVID-19. The CDR3 here is CASSGTVAYEQYF. The CDR3 nucleotides are TGTGCCAGCAGTGGTACGGTAGCCTACGAGCAGTACTTC.